One sample yielded the 28 T cell receptor beta chains listed below, sequenced in a study of tumor and adjacent non-tumor tissue in lung cancer. RNA was extracted from bulk tissue without any cell sorting. A modified ARM-PCR protocol with three rounds of nested PCR amplified TCRbeta. TCRdb independently ran MiXCR on the multiplex PCR reads; one entry per CDR3 protein. The sample lists about 110,000 distinct CDR3 sequences, approximately 71% occurring once. Material: lung tumor tissue. These receptors were obtained from a woman aged 55-69 years with non-small cell lung cancer.

Details on this clonotype: A much more abundant neighbour one base away suggests this may be a read error. The V call is TRBV12-3 or TRBV12-4, the J call TRBJ1-2, with TRBD1 matching 9 bases. The trim removed 5 bases at V and 6 bases at J, leaving 13 bases unmatched. The CDR3 sequence is 16 residues long. The CDR3 protein is CASSLTKGQGTHGYTF. CDR3 sequence (DNA): TGTGCCAGCAGTCTGACCAAAGGACAGGGGACCCATGGCTACACCTTC.

For this clonotype: This may stem from a read error, because a much larger clone lies one nucleotide away. The CDR3 DNA follows: TGTGCCAGCAGTCTGGGACCCGGGGGCACAGATACGCAGTATTTT. This gives the protein CASSLGPGGTDTQYF. The chain is built from TRBV12-3 or TRBV12-4 and TRBJ2-3; D may match TRBD1 or TRBD2 (5 bases each). The V gene lost 5 bases and the J gene lost 1 base, with 13 bases spanning the gap. The CDR3 extends over 15 amino acids.

The chain links TRBV28 to TRBJ2-4, with D perhaps matching TRBD2 (5 bases). CDR3 length: 16 residues. The V and J ends lost 5 bases and 2 bases respectively, with 16 bases between them. Per germline, CDR1 MDHEN and CDR2 SYDVKM. The CDR3 coding sequence is TGTGCCAGCAGTGCCCAGGAGGCTATATCCAAAAACATTCAGTACTTC. This translates into CASSAQEAISKNIQYF. The full variable domain, its missing parts supplied by reference TRBV28 and TRBJ2-4, is DVKVTQSSRYLVKRTGEKVFLECVQDMDHENMFWYRQDPGLGLRLIYFSYDVKMKEKGDIPEGYSVSREKKERFSLILESASTNQTSMYLCASSAQEAISKNIQYFGAGTRLSVL.

Notes on this clonotype: Relative to the germline gene, one junction end is altered; a read error may explain this. V and J are TRBV6-2 or TRBV6-3 and TRBJ2-3; 9 nucleotides align to TRBD2. The CDR3 is 15 amino acids. Germline CDR1 MNHEY, CDR2 SVGEGT. This chain's CDR3 is CTSSSGGRAPDAQYF. For the CDR3, the DNA is TGTACCAGCAGTTCGGGCGGGAGGGCCCCAGATGCGCAGTATTTT.

This clonotype appeared a single time. A read error may produce the germline difference seen at one junction end. V and J are TRBV11-2 and TRBJ2-1, with D tentatively TRBD2 (5 bases). Germline V gives CDR1 SGHAT, CDR2 FQNNGV. CDR3 length: 15 residues. Here the CDR3 reads CASSWVGSSYSEQFF. In DNA, the CDR3 is TGTGCCAGCAGCTGGGTAGGGAGCTCCTACAGTGAGCAGTTCTTC.

Concerning this clonotype itself: Compared with germline, one end of the junction differs, possibly owing to a read error. The chain carries TRBV28 and TRBJ1-5, with D perhaps matching TRBD1 (6 bases). The germline CDR1 and CDR2 sequences are MDHEN and SYDVKM. This CDR3 contains 14 residues. The CDR3 is CASSLGQLIQLQHF. CDR3 in DNA: TGTGCCAGCAGTTTAGGACAGCTTATCCAGCTCCAGCATTTT.

With respect to this clonotype: At one of its ends the junction is not consistent with the germline gene, which may arise from a read error. The chain links TRBV20-1 to TRBJ2-3; 10 bases are a match to TRBD2. The V gene's germline CDR1 is DFQATT and CDR2 SNEGSKA (reference sequence). The CDR3 is 15 residues long. The CDR3 loop reads CSAISSGGNTDTQFF. The CDR3 DNA reads TGCAGTGCTATTTCTAGCGGGGGAAACACAGATACCCAGTTTTTT.

On this clonotype itself: At one end the junction does not follow the germline gene, possibly because of a read error. This chain uses TRBV4-2 with TRBJ2-3; 11 bases map to TRBD2. CDR1 and CDR2 from the germline V gene are LGHNA and YNFKEQ. The CDR3 extends over 17 amino acids. The CDR3 sequence: CVSSQRSGLAGGDTQYF. The CDR3 nucleotides read TGTGTCAGCAGTCAGCGCTCGGGGCTAGCGGGAGGAGATACGCAGTATTTT.

To note about this clonotype: Since the CDR3 does not end with the conserved phenylalanine or tryptophan, this likely comes from a read error. The genes are TRBV11-3 and TRBJ2-7, with a weak D call TRBD2 (5 bases). The CDR3 totals 14 residues. Germline CDR1 SGHNT, CDR2 YENEEA. The CDR3 here is CATSLDTGTYEQYL. The CDR3 DNA reads as TGCGCCACCAGCTTAGATACGGGAACCTACGAGCAGTACTTA.

With regard to this clonotype: At one boundary the junction diverges from the germline segment, which might be a read error. The genes are TRBV12-3 or TRBV12-4 and TRBJ2-5; D may be TRBD1 or TRBD2 (6 bases each). CDR3 length: 14 residues. CDR3 amino acids: CDSSFLGARETQYF. The CDR3, as DNA: TGTGACAGCAGTTTCCTGGGGGCTCGGGAGACCCAATACTTC.

About this clonotype itself: The junction does not match germline at one end; this may be a read error. V gene TRBV20-1 combines with J gene TRBJ1-1; TRBD1 might be the D (6 bases). Per germline, CDR1 DFQATT and CDR2 SNEGSKA (reference sequence). The CDR3 is 12 amino acids. The chain's CDR3 is CSARRTGAVTLF. In DNA form, the CDR3 reads TGCAGTGCTAGACGAACGGGGGCGGTGACTTTATTT.

This clonotype has only one observation. This may arise from a read error, as a much more abundant clone is one base away. This chain connects TRBV19 to TRBJ2-3; 8 bases fit TRBD2. Germline lookup yields CDR1 LNHDA and CDR2 SQIVND (reference sequence). The CDR3 spans 15 residues. Trimming at V came to 6 bases and at J to 5 bases, leaving 10 bases not matched to a gene. Written as DNA, the CDR3 is TGTGCCAGTAGAACCGGGACTAGGGAGGGAGATACGCAGTATTTT. Its protein is CASRTGTREGDTQYF.

Concerning this clonotype itself: The germline gene is not matched at one end of the junction; a read error may be the cause. The chain joins TRBV29-1 to TRBJ2-4; D perhaps matches TRBD1 (6 bases). CDR1 and CDR2 (germline): SQVTM, ANQGSEA. The CDR3 has 12 residues. The CDR3 region is CSVTRGLNTQYF. The CDR3 DNA reads as TGTAGCGTTACCAGGGGCCTGAACACTCAGTACTTC. Drawing the rest from reference TRBV29-1 and TRBJ2-4, the complete variable domain is SAVISQKPSRDICQRGTSLTIQCQVDSQVTMMFWYRQQPGQSLTLIATANQGSEATYESGFVIDKFPISRPNLTFSTLTVSNMSPEDSSIYLCSVTRGLNTQYFGAGTRLSVL.

To note about this clonotype: This may come from a read error, since a much larger clone is one base off. The V call is TRBV4-3, the J call TRBJ2-1; 7 bases are a match to TRBD1. Germline lookup yields CDR1 LGHNA and CDR2 YSLEER. The CDR3 spans 15 residues. The CDR3 is CASSQERGPYNEQLF. CDR3 nucleotides: TGCGCCAGCAGCCAAGAGAGGGGGCCTTACAATGAGCAGCTCTTC.

On this clonotype: Since no conserved phenylalanine or tryptophan closes the CDR3, a read error is the likely cause. Because the CDR3's place on the DNA is in doubt, the DNA is left out and the CDR3 is given as listed by TCRdb. This sequence joins TRBV6-1 and TRBJ2-1; no DNA check was done on the table's D call, TRBD2. The CDR3 length equals 16 residues, ends included. Germline CDR1 and CDR2: MNHNS and SASEGT. CDR3: CASSADAGFSYNEQIL.

In this sample, this clonotype turned up once. With a much larger clone just one base away, this may be a read error. The rearrangement links TRBV4-2 to TRBJ2-7, with 11 nucleotides matching TRBD2. The CDR3 length is 17 residues. V shed 0 bases and J 10 bases; nucleotides not matched to a gene: 14. The germline V gene has CDR1 LGHNA and CDR2 YNFKEQ. The CDR3 DNA follows: TGTGCCAGCAGCCAAGACTCTTTAGGGACTAGCGGAACCCCACAGTACTTC. The encoded protein is CASSQDSLGTSGTPQYF.

Note on this clonotype: The CDR3 carries no conserved terminal phenylalanine or tryptophan, so it likely arises from a read error. V and J are TRBV11-2 and TRBJ2-7, with 12 bases aligning to TRBD2. Looked up from germline, CDR1 is SGHAT and CDR2 is FQNNGV. This CDR3 region has 15 residues. The CDR3 DNA reads as TGTGCCAGCAGCTACGTGACTAGCGGGAGCTACAAGCAGTACTTA. Residues: CASSYVTSGSYKQYL.

V is TRBV6-2 or TRBV6-3 and J is TRBJ1-5, with 9 bases that match TRBD1. This CDR3 comprises 17 residues. Germline V lookup: CDR1 MNHEY, CDR2 SVGEGT. CDR3 loop: CPNSLTRTGARDQPQHF. The CDR3 coding sequence is TGTCCCAACAGTCTAACCCGGACAGGGGCGAGGGATCAGCCCCAGCATTTT.

Remarks on this clonotype: This sequence may be a read error, since a much larger clone differs from it by one base. Here the CDR3 omits its conserved ending phenylalanine or tryptophan, so a read error is the likely source. V and J are TRBV20-1 and TRBJ2-2; 7 nucleotides align to TRBD1. After removal of 1 base from V and 4 bases from J, the junction contained 3 bases not matched to a gene. The CDR3 covers 14 residues. The germline V gene encodes CDR1 DFQATT and CDR2 SNEGSKA (reference sequence). The CDR3 protein is CSARGAGGTGELFL. The DNA of the CDR3 is TGCAGTGCTAGAGGGGCAGGGGGCACCGGGGAGCTGTTTTTG.

About this clonotype: At one end the junction does not follow the germline gene, possibly because of a read error. The genes are TRBV5-4 and TRBJ2-3; either TRBD1 or TRBD2 may fit D (6 bases each). Germline lookup yields CDR1 SGHNT and CDR2 YYREEE (reference sequence). This CDR3 contains 15 residues. CDR3 region: CASSLDGGRTDTEYF. The CDR3 DNA sequence: TGTGCCAGCAGCTTGGACGGGGGAAGGACAGATACGGAGTATTTT.

This clonotype was seen once. This may come from a read error, since a much larger clone is one base off. The conserved phenylalanine or tryptophan normally closing the CDR3 is absent here, so this likely arose from a read error. The chain carries TRBV5-4 and TRBJ2-1; no firm D call. The CDR3 has 14 residues. The ends were cut back, 4 bases at V and 1 base at J, with 9 bases in the middle. In germline, CDR1 is SGHNT, CDR2 YYREEE (reference sequence). CDR3 protein: CASSPLPSYNEQFI. In DNA, the CDR3 is TGTGCCAGCAGCCCTCTACCTTCCTACAATGAGCAGTTCATC.

As regards this clonotype: This may be a read error, as it is one base from a much larger clone. A read error is likely, as this CDR3 ends without the conserved phenylalanine or tryptophan. The rearrangement uses TRBV29-1 and TRBJ2-3, with 13 bases that match TRBD2. This CDR3 is built from 14 residues. Trimming cost V 4 bases and J 5 bases; bases outside gene matches: 3. Germline V gene sequence: CDR1 SQVTM, CDR2 ANQGSEA. The CDR3 DNA follows: TGCAGCGTTGTGGGACTAGCGGGATTAGATACGCAGTATGTT. It translates to CSVVGLAGLDTQYV.

This clonotype was recorded only once. In this CDR3 the conserved last residue, phenylalanine or tryptophan, is missing, so a read error is likely. J is TRBJ2-5 and V is TRBV11-1, with D hard to call. CDR1 and CDR2 from the germline V gene are SGHAT and FQDESV (reference sequence). This CDR3 has 12 residues. V was cut by 5 bases and J by 5 bases, with 9 bases left in between. CDR3 nucleotide sequence: TGTGCCAGCAGCCAGATTAAGGAGACCCAGTACTCC. Amino acid sequence: CASSQIKETQYS.

The chain carries TRBV14 and TRBJ1-2, with no clear D. This CDR3 spans 13 amino acids. Deletions cut 5 bases from V and 10 bases from J, with 17 bases between. The germline gives CDR1 SGHDN, CDR2 FVKESK. CDR3 nucleotide sequence: TGTGCCAGCAGCACCGGGATAGGGAACGACTACACCTTC. It codes for CASSTGIGNDYTF.

This clonotype was recorded once. The V and J genes are TRBV11-1 and TRBJ1-1; D might be TRBD1 (5 bases). Deletions cut 7 bases from V and 2 bases from J, with 11 bases between. The length of the CDR3 is 13 residues. Germline CDR1 reads SGHAT; CDR2 reads FQDESV (reference sequence). The CDR3 DNA sequence: TGTGCCAGCATACGGGACCACAACACTGAAGCTTTCTTT. Protein: CASIRDHNTEAFF. Based on the CDR3 plus reference TRBV11-1 and TRBJ1-1, the full variable domain is EAEVAQSPRYKITEKSQAVAFWCDPISGHATLYWYRQILGQGPELLVQFQDESVVDDSQLPKDRFSAERLKGVDSTLKIQPAELGDSAMYLCASIRDHNTEAFFGQGTRLTVV.

The chain combines TRBV7-9 with TRBJ2-5; the D gene is possibly TRBD1 (5 bases). Germline V CDR1 and CDR2: SEHNR, FQNEAQ (reference sequence). The CDR3 has 15 residues. Trimming shortened V by 5 bases and J by 1 base, and 14 bases separated the two germline ends. CDR3 in amino acids: CASSRIYGAQETQYF. The CDR3 DNA sequence: TGTGCCAGCAGCCGGATATATGGGGCCCAAGAGACCCAGTACTTC.

The genes are TRBV28 and TRBJ2-3; D is unresolved. The germline gives CDR1 MDHEN, CDR2 SYDVKM. With 11 bases removed from V and 1 base from J, the gap between germline ends came to 7 bases. There are 11 residues in the CDR3. CDR3 nucleotide sequence: TGTGCCGGCTGTCGCACAGATACGCAGTATTTT. It yields the protein CAGCRTDTQYF. The full variable domain, rest sourced from reference TRBV28 and TRBJ2-3, is DVKVTQSSRYLVKRTGEKVFLECVQDMDHENMFWYRQDPGLGLRLIYFSYDVKMKEKGDIPEGYSVSREKKERFSLILESASTNQTSMYLCAGCRTDTQYFGPGTRLTVL.

To note about this clonotype: One base away lies a much larger clone, so this may be a sequencing read error. The chain combines TRBV20-1 with TRBJ2-2, with 11 bases matching TRBD2. There are 14 residues in the CDR3. Germline V gene data show CDR1 as DFQATT and CDR2 as SNEGSKA (reference sequence). CDR3 sequence: CSAVAGGNIGELFF. The CDR3 region has the DNA TGCAGTGCGGTAGCGGGAGGGAACATCGGGGAGCTGTTTTTT.